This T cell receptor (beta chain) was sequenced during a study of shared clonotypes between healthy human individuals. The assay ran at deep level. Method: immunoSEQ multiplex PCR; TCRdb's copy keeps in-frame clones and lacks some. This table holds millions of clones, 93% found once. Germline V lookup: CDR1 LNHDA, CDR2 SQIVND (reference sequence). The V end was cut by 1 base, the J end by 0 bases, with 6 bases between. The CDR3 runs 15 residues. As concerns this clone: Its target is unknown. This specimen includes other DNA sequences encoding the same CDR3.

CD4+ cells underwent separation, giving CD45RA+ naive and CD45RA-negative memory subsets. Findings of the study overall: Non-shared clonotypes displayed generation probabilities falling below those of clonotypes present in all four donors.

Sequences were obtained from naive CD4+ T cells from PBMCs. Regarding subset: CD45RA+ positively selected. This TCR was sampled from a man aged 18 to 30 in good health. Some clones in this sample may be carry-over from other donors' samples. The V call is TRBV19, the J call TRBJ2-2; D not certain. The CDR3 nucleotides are TGTGCCAGTAGTATAGGGCAAGCGAACACCGGGGAGCTGTTTTTT. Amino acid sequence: CASSIGQANTGELFF.